This record concerns one TCR beta chain sequence. Its antigen is not identified. This entry is derived from a study of CD8 T cells in ankylosing spondylitis. Regarding the study as a whole: Blood from ankylosing spondylitis patients appeared to carry a characteristic roughly eight-variant TCR beta motif.

One entry per CDR3 protein results from TCRdb running MiXCR on the 5' RACE reads. The profile shows about 250,000 distinct CDR3 sequences, 10% of them singletons. Trimming took off 5 bases at V and 0 bases at J, with 11 bases between the two ends. The germline V gene has CDR1 MNHEY and CDR2 SMNVEV (reference sequence). This CDR3 region has 14 residues. This sequence joins TRBV27 and TRBJ2-7; the D is unclear. The specimen was blood, either unsorted or a sorted T cell fraction (not recorded which). The origin of this receptor is a male donor with ankylosing spondylitis or in good health (not recorded which). CDR3 loop: CASSPLIGSYEQYF. CDR3 DNA: TGTGCCAGCAGTCCCCTCATCGGCTCCTACGAGCAGTACTTC.